The sequence of this T cell receptor beta chain was determined in a study of cytomegalovirus exposure and HLA in healthy donors. As for the study in general: A prior study identified roughly 110 million unique TCR beta sequences from some 180 million T cells. Study-level findings and limits: By a later analysis, the bulk of CMV-associated TCR beta chains appeared HLA-restricted.

Each donor was nominally healthy when sampled (though unrecorded immune exposures were likely). PCR amplification relied on 60 Vbeta primers (plus 13 Jbeta primers). Generated by immunoSEQ multiplex PCR, the TCRdb table keeps only in-frame clones and is missing some. The repertoire holds tens of thousands of clones, with 80% as singletons. For this clone: Its antigen remains unidentified.

The sequence derives from a male donor in good health and CMV-seronegative. The sequenced sample consisted of PBMCs.

The CDR3 sequence: CASSSDRGRETQYF. CDR3 DNA: TGTGCCAGCTCTTCTGACAGGGGGCGTGAGACCCAGTACTTC. J is TRBJ2-5 and V is TRBV18, with 10 bases fitting TRBD1. The CDR3 contains 14 residues. Unmatched junction bases numbered 6, after V lost 6 bases and J lost 5 bases. Germline CDR1 reads KGHSH; CDR2 reads LQKENI.